This T cell receptor beta chain derives from a study of blood T cell repertoires in COVID-19. This clone was detected once. Assay used: immunoSEQ multiplex PCR; TCRdb lists only in-frame clones, some missing. The table has tens of thousands of clones, 70% to 90% seen once. Trimming took 2 bases from V and 0 from J, leaving 10 bases between them. Germline V gene sequence: CDR1 SGHAT, CDR2 FQNNGV. There are 16 residues in the CDR3. The sequence came from a man between 65 and 85 years old with acute or convalescent COVID-19. This chain uses TRBV11-2 with TRBJ2-2; possible D gene TRBD1, 6 bases. The source material was peripheral blood. CDR3: CASSLQAGANTGELFF. The DNA for the CDR3 is TGTGCCAGCAGCTTACAGGCAGGGGCGAACACCGGGGAGCTGTTTTTT.